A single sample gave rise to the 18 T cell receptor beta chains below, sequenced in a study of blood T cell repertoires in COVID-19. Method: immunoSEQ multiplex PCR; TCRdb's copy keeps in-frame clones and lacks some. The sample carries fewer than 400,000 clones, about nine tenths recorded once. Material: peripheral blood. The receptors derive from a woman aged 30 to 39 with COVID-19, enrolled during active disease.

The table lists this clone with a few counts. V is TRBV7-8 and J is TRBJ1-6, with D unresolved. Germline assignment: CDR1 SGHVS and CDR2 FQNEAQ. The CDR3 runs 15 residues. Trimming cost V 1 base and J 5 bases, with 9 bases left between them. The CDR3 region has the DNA TGTGCCAGCAGCTTAGTACAGCTAAATAATTCACCCCTCCACTTT. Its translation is CASSLVQLNNSPLHF.

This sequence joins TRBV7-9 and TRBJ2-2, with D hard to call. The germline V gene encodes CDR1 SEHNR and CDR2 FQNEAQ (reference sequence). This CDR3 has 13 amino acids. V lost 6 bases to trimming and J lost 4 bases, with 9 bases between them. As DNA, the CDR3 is TGTGCCAGCAGGCCCACACCCACCGGGGAGCTGTTTTTT. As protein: CASRPTPTGELFF. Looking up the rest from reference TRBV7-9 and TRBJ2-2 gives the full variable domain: DTGVSQNPRHKITKRGQNVTFRCDPISEHNRLYWYRQTLGQGPEFLTYFQNEAQLEKSRLLSDRFSAERPKGSFSTLEIQRTEQGDSAMYLCASRPTPTGELFFGEGSRLTVL.

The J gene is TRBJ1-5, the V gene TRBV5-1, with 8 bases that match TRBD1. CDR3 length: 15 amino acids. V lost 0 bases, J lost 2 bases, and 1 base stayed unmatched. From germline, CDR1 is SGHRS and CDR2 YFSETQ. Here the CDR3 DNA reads TGCGCCAGCAGCTTGGCAGGGGGCGGCAATCAGCCCCAGCATTTT. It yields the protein CASSLAGGGNQPQHF.

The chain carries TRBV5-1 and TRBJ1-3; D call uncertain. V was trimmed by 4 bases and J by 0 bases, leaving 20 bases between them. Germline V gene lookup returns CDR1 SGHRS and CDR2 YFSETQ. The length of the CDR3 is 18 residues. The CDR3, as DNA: TGCGCCAGCAGCCTATCCCCCATGGACTCGAGCTCTGGAAACACCATATATTTT. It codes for CASSLSPMDSSSGNTIYF.

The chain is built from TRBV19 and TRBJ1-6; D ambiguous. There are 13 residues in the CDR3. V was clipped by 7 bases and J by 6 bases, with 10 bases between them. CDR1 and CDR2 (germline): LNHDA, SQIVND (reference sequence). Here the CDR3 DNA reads TGTGCCAGTAAGCGGACCTTTAATTCACCCCTCCACTTT. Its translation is CASKRTFNSPLHF.

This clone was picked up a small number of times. CDR3 DNA: TGTGCCAGCAGCCAAGATACAGGAGAGACCCAGTACTTC. Translated, it gives CASSQDTGETQYF. The gene calls are TRBV4-2 and TRBJ2-5; a weak D match, TRBD1 (5 bases). Germline CDR1 is LGHNA and CDR2 is YNFKEQ. V was shortened by 0 bases and J by 4 bases, with 6 bases between the two germline ends. This CDR3 has 13 amino acids.

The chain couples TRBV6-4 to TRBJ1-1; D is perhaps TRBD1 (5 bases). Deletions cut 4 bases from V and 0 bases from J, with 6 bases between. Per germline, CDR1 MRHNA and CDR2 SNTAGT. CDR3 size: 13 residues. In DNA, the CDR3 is TGTGCCAGCAGTGCGGGGGTGAACACTGAAGCTTTCTTT. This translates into CASSAGVNTEAFF.

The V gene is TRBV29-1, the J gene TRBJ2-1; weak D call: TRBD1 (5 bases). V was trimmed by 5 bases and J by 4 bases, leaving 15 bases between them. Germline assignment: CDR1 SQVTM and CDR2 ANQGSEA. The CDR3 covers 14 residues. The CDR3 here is CSVYLGATYNEQFF. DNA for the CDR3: TGCAGCGTTTATTTAGGGGCAACGTACAATGAGCAGTTCTTC.

The CDR3, as DNA: TGTGCCAGCAGCTTGGTGGGCGAGGGCGGCTACACCTTC. The encoded protein is CASSLVGEGGYTF. The chain has TRBV5-5 and TRBJ1-2; no reliable D call. Per the germline V gene, CDR1 is SGHKS and CDR2 is YYEKEE (reference sequence). V shed 0 bases and J shed 8 bases, with 11 bases lying between them. This CDR3 region has 13 residues.

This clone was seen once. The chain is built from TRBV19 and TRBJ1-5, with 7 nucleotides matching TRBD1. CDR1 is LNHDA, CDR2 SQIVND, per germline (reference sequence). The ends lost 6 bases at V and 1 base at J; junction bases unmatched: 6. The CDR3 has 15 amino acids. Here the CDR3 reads CASSKGGASNQPQHF. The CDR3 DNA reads TGTGCCAGTAGCAAAGGGGGCGCGAGCAATCAGCCCCAGCATTTT.

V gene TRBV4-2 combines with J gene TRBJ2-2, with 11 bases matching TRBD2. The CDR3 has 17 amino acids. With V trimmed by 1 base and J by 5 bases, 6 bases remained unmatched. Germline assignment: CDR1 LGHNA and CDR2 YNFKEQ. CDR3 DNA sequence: TGTGCCAGCAGCCAAGGTGAACTAGCGGGGGTAACCGGGGAGCTGTTTTTT. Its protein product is CASSQGELAGVTGELFF.

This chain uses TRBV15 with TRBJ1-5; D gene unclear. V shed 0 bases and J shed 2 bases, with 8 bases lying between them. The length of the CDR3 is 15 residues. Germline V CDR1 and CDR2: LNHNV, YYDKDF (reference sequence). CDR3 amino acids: CATSRDWAGNQPQHF. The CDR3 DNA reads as TGTGCCACCAGCAGAGATTGGGCAGGCAATCAGCCCCAGCATTTT.

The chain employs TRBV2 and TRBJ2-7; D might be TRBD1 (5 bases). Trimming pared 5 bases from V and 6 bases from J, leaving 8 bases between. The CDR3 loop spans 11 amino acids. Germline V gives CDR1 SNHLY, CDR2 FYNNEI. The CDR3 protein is CASSTRVEQYF. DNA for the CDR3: TGTGCCAGCAGTACCAGGGTCGAGCAGTACTTC.

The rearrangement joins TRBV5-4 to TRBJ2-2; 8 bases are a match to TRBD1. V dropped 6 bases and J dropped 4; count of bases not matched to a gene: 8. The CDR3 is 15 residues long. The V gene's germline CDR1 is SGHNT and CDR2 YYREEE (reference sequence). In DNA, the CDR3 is TGTGCCAGCACCCGACAGGGGAGAAGCACCGGGGAGCTGTTTTTT. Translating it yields CASTRQGRSTGELFF.

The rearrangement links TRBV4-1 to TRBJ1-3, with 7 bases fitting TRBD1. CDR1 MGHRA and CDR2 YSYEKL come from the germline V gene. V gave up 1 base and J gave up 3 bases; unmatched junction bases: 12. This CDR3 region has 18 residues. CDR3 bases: TGCGCCAGCAGCCAAGGGGTTCGAGACAGGGTTTTTGGAAACACCATATATTTT. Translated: CASSQGVRDRVFGNTIYF.

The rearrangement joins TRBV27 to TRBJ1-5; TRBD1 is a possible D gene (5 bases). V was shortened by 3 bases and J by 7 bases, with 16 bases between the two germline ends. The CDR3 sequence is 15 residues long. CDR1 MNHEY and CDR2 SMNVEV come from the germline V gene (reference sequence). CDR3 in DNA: TGTGCCAGCAGTTTCACGTGGGGTAAGGGGCAGCCCCAGCATTTT. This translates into CASSFTWGKGQPQHF.

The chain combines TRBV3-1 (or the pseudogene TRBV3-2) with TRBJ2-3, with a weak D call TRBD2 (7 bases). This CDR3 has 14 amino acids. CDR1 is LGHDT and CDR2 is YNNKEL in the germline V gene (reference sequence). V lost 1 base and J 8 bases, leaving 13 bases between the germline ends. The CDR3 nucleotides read TGTGCCAGCAGCCAAGCCGAGGGGGGGGGTACGCAGTATTTT. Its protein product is CASSQAEGGGTQYF.

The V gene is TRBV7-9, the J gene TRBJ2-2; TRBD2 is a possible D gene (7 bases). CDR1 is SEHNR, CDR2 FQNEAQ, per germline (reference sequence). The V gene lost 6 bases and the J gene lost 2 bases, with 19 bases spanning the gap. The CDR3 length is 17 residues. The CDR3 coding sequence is TGTGCCAGCAGTCCCGGGGGCCGCGGGGGAAACACCGGGGAGCTGTTTTTT. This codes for CASSPGGRGGNTGELFF.